A single sample gave rise to the 3 T cell receptor beta chains below, sequenced in a study of graft-versus-host responses after intestinal transplantation. Antigens for these TCRs are unknown. Profiled with immunoSEQ multiplex PCR; TCRdb holds only in-frame clones, not every one. This sample has 65,000 to 85,000 clones, with roughly 84% found just once. The sample in question was unstimulated CD8+ T cells sorted from spleen or lymph node cells, obtained before transplant. These receptors originate from a human donor who was the organ donor for an intestinal transplant.

V usage is TRBV7-8 and J usage is TRBJ1-1, with D possibly TRBD1 on 5 matching bases. This CDR3 has 15 amino acids. V was shortened by 6 bases and J by 0 bases, with 14 bases between the two germline ends. The germline V gene has CDR1 SGHVS and CDR2 FQNEAQ. Here the CDR3 reads CASRSNQGMNTEAFF. The CDR3 region has the DNA TGTGCCAGCAGATCTAATCAGGGAATGAACACTGAAGCTTTCTTT.

This clone has a single count. The chain uses TRBV4-1 and TRBJ1-5; a possible D gene is TRBD1 (5 bases). The V and J ends lost 1 base and 3 bases respectively, with 13 bases between them. The CDR3 spans 16 residues. CDR1 is MGHRA, CDR2 YSYEKL, per germline. Written as DNA, the CDR3 is TGCGCCAGCAGCCAAGCTCTGGACAATTCCAATCAGCCCCAGCATTTT. It translates to CASSQALDNSNQPQHF.

The chain joins TRBV6-1 to TRBJ2-3, with 9 bases that match TRBD1. Germline-derived CDR1 and CDR2 are MNHNS and SASEGT. The CDR3 covers 14 residues. Trimming removed 3 bases from V and 6 bases from J; junction bases left unmatched: 4. This CDR3 is CASSDGQGTDTQYF. In DNA form, the CDR3 reads TGTGCCAGCAGTGACGGACAGGGGACTGATACGCAGTATTTT.